This record concerns one T cell receptor (beta chain) sequence. The PCR employed 60 Vbeta primers together with 13 Jbeta primers. Sequencing used immunoSEQ multiplex PCR; TCRdb keeps in-frame clones, though not all of them. The sample lists roughly 250,000 clones; around 80% were seen once. This CDR3 has 17 amino acids. Germline V gene lookup returns CDR1 SGHNT and CDR2 YYREEE (reference sequence). V was clipped by 0 bases and J by 6 bases; unmatched bases: 6. This entry belongs to a study of cytomegalovirus exposure and HLA in healthy donors. The V call is TRBV5-4, the J call TRBJ2-2; TRBD2 aligns across 12 bases. Sequencing was done on a sample of PBMCs. This receptor was taken from a girl aged 2-10 years in good health and CMV-seronegative. In DNA form, the CDR3 reads TGTGCCAGCAGCTTGGCCGGACTAGCGGGGATCGCCGGGGAGCTGTTTTTT. Amino acids: CASSLAGLAGIAGELFF.